The text below deals with one T cell receptor (beta chain). The CDR3 is 15 residues long. Trimming removed 6 bases from V and 12 bases from J; junction bases left unmatched: 14. The data derive from a study of T-cell memory formation after mild COVID-19. TCRdb redid the calling of the 5' RACE reads with MiXCR, one entry per CDR3 protein. The data hold roughly 100,000 distinct CDR3 sequences, with about 13% observed a single time. The TCR originated in an adult woman who had mild COVID-19 (a few samples of this study predate the infection). Cell type and time point are not known. The chain employs TRBV12-3 or TRBV12-4 and TRBJ1-4; 9 bases align to TRBD1. Sequencing was performed on PBMCs or a T cell subset sorted from them (not recorded which). CDR3 protein: CASSLMGQGDPELFF. The CDR3 nucleotides read TGTGCCAGCAGCCTAATGGGACAGGGCGATCCGGAACTGTTTTTT.